The TCR beta chain under discussion was sequenced for a study of blood T cell repertoires in COVID-19. Study-level background: PBMCs, B-cell-depleted T cells, or T cells provided the cDNA or gDNA that made up the material.

Original processing methods: Amplification with reference gene primers provided the estimates of nucleated cell counts. Sequencing used immunoSEQ multiplex PCR; TCRdb keeps in-frame clones, though not all of them. V and J calls plus clone size are reproduced from that table; the DNA served to infer D and trimming. In the table there are roughly 260,000 clones, roughly 86% of which are singletons. Germline lookup yields CDR1 SQVTM and CDR2 ANQGSEA. This CDR3 is 13 amino acids long. After removal of 7 bases from V and 4 bases from J, the junction contained 6 bases not matched to a gene. The material sequenced was peripheral blood. The gene calls are TRBV29-1 and TRBJ2-3; 9 nucleotides agree with TRBD1. The sequence came from a woman in her forties or fifties with acute or convalescent COVID-19. The CDR3 nucleotides are TGCAGCGGGACAGGGGCTGGGGCAGATACGCAGTATTTT. Its translation is CSGTGAGADTQYF.